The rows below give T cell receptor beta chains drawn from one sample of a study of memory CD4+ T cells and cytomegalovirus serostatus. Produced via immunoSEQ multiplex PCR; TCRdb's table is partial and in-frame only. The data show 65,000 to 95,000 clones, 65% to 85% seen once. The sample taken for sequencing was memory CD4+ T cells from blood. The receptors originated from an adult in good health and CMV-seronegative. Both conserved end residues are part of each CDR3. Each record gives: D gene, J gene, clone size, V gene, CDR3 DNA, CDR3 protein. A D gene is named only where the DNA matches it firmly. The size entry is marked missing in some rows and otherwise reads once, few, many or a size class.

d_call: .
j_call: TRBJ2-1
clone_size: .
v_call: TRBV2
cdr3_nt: TGTGCCAGCCAGCCCCTACACAATGAGCAGTTCTTC
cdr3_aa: CASQPLHNEQFF

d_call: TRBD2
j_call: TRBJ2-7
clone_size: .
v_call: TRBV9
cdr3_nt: TGTGCCAGCAGCGGGAGTGGCGGGGGGTCTCTCCACGAGCAGTACTTC
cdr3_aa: CASSGSGGGSLHEQYF

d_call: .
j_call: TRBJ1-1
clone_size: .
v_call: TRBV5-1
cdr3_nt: TGCGCCAGCAGCCGGGGGTCGGGGATGAACACTGAAGCTTTCTTT
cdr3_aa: CASSRGSGMNTEAFF

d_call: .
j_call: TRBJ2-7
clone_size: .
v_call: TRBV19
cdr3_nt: TGTGCCAGTAGTACAGGAGACTACGAGCAGTACTTC
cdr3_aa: CASSTGDYEQYF

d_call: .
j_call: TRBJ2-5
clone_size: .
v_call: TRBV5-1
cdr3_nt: TGCGCCAGGTTTGACTCACGAGAGACCCAGTACTTC
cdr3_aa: CARFDSRETQYF

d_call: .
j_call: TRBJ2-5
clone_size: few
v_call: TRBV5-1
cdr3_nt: TGCGCCGGAGCTTCGACGGGTGAAGAGACCCAGTACTTC
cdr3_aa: CAGASTGEETQYF

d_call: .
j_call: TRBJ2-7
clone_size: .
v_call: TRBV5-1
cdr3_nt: TGCGCCAGCAGAAGCTCCCCGGGTTCTACGAGTGGGCAGTACTTC
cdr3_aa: CASRSSPGSTSGQYF

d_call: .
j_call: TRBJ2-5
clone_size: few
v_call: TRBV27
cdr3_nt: TGTGCCAGCAGTTTCAATCCGGGGGTCGACCAAGAGACCCAGTACTTC
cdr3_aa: CASSFNPGVDQETQYF

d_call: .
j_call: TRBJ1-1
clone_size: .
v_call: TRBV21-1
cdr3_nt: TGTGCCAGCAGCACGGACCTACCCTCTTCAGGGCCGGATACTGAAGCTTTCTTT
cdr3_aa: CASSTDLPSSGPDTEAFF

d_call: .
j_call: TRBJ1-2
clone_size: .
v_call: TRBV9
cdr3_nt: TGTGCCAGCAGCCCCAACGCAGGGACGGAGAGCAACTATGGCTACACCTTC
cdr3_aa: CASSPNAGTESNYGYTF

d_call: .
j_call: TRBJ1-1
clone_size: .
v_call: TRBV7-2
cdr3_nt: TGTGCCAGCAGCTTAGCGATCTTGAACACTGAAGCTTTCTTT
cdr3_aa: CASSLAILNTEAFF

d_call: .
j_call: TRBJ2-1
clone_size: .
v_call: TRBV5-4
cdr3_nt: TGTGCCAGCAGCACGCGACGGGGACGTTCCTACAATGAGCAGTTCTTC
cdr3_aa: CASSTRRGRSYNEQFF

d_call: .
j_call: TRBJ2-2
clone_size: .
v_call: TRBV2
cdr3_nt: TGTGCCAGCAAGGGACTTATAAACACCGGGGAGCTGTTTTTT
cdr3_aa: CASKGLINTGELFF

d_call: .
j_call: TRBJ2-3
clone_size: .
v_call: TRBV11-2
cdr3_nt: TGTGCCAGCAGCTTACAGGGTCGGCGCACAGATACGCAGTATTTT
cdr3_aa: CASSLQGRRTDTQYF

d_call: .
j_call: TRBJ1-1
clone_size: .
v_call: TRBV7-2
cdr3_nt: TGTGCCAGCAGCCCGGGACCGAACACTGAAGCTTTCTTT
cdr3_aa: CASSPGPNTEAFF

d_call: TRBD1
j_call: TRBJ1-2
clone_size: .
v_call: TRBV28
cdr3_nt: TGTGCCAGCAGAACTACAGGGGTCGGCTACACCTTC
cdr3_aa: CASRTTGVGYTF

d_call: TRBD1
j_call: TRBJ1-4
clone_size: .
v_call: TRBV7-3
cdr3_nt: TGTGCCAGCAGCAGGACAGGGGGCGCGGGCGAAAAACTGTTTTTT
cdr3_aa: CASSRTGGAGEKLFF

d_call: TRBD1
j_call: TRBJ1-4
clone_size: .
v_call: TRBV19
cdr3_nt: TGTGCCAGTAGTATACCCGGACAGGTTGAAAAACTGTTTTTT
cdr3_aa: CASSIPGQVEKLFF

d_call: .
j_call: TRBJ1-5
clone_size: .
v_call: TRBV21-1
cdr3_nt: TGTGCCAGCAGCAAAGGATGGGGTATCGGGTTTAATCAGCCCCAGCATTTT
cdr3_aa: CASSKGWGIGFNQPQHF

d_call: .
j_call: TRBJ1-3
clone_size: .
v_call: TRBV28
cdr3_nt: TGTGCCAGCAGAACACCGGGATCTGGAAACACCATATATTTT
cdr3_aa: CASRTPGSGNTIYF

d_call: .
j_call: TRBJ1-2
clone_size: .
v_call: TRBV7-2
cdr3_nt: TGTGCCAGCAGCTTAAGTACAGGCTCTAACTATGGCTACACCTTC
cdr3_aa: CASSLSTGSNYGYTF

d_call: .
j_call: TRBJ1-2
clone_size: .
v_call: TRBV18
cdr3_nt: TGTGCCAGCTCACCAGCGGACAGACTAGATGGCTATGGCTACACCTTC
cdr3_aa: CASSPADRLDGYGYTF

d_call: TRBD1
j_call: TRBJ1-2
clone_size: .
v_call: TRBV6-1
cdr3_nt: TGTGCCAGCAGTGCCCCGGGACAGACTAACTATGGCTACACCTTC
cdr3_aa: CASSAPGQTNYGYTF

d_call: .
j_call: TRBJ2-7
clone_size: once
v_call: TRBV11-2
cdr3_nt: TGTGCCAGCAGCTTAGAGATTGGGACGGGAGAGCAGTACTTC
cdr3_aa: CASSLEIGTGEQYF

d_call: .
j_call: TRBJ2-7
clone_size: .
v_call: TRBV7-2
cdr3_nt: TGTGCCAGCAGCTTAGGGGACATCCAGGTACACGAGCAGTACTTC
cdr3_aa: CASSLGDIQVHEQYF

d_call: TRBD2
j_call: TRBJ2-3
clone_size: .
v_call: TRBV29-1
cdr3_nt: TGCAGCGTTACGCGGACTAGCGGGGGGGCCCGAACGCAGTATTTT
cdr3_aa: CSVTRTSGGARTQYF

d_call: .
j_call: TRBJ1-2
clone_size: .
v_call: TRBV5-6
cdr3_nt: TGTGCCAGCAGCTTGCGCCGGGGGTGGACGAACTATGGCTACACCTTC
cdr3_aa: CASSLRRGWTNYGYTF

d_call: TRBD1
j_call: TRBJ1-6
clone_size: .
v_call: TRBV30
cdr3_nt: TGTGCCCATGGCGGGACAGACCAAAATTCACCCCTCCACTTT
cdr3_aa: CAHGGTDQNSPLHF

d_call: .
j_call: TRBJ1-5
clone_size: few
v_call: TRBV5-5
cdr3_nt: TGTGCCAGCAGCTCACCCGGCCGCAGGGGTTCCTCACTTAGCAATCAGCCCCAGCATTTT
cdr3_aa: CASSSPGRRGSSLSNQPQHF

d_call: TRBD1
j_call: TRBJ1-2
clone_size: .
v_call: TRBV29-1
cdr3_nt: TGCAGCGTCGGGACAGGGTCTGGCTACACCTTC
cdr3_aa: CSVGTGSGYTF

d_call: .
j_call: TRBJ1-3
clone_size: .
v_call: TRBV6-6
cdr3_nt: TGTGCCAGCAGTTCAGGACAGTCTGGAAACACCATATATTTT
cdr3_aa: CASSSGQSGNTIYF

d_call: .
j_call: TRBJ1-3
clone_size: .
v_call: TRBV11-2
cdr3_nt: TGTGCCAGCAGGGGAGCGGGAAACACCATATATTTT
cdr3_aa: CASRGAGNTIYF

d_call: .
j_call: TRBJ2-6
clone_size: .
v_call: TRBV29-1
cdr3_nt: TGCAGCGTTGGGGCGAGAGGGGCCTCTGGGGCCAACGTCCTGACTTTC
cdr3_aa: CSVGARGASGANVLTF

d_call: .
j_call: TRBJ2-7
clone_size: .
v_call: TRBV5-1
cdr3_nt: TGCGCCAGCAGCTTGAGGCCAGGGAGCTCCTACGAGCAGTACTTC
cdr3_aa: CASSLRPGSSYEQYF

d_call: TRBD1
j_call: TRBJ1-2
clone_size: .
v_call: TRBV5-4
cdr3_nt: TGTGCCAGCAGCTTGGGGGGACAGGGGTTTTGGGGCTACACCTTC
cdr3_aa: CASSLGGQGFWGYTF

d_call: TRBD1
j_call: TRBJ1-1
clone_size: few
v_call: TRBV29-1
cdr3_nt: TGCAGCGTTGAAGAGGGACAGGGGGAAGCTTTCTTT
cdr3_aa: CSVEEGQGEAFF

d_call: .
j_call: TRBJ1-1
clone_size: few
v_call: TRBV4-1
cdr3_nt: TGCGCCAGCAGCACTCCCGGACAGTTGAACACTGAAGCTTTCTTT
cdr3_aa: CASSTPGQLNTEAFF

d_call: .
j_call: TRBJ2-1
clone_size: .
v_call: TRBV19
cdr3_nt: TGTGCCAGTAGTAACTTGCCAGGGGAGGGAAATGAGCAGTTCTTC
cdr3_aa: CASSNLPGEGNEQFF

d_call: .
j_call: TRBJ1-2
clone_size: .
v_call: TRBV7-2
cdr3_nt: TGTGCCAGCAGCGTCAGCGCCAACTATGGCTACACCTTC
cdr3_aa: CASSVSANYGYTF

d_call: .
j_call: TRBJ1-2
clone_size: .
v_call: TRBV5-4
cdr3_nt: TGTGCCAGCAGCTTGGCCGGGGGTACGGGGAACTATGGCTACACCTTC
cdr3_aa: CASSLAGGTGNYGYTF

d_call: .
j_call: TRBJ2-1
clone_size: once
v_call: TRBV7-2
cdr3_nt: TGTGCCAGCAGCAACGGGGGGCTCTCCTACAATGAGCAGTTCTTC
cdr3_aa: CASSNGGLSYNEQFF

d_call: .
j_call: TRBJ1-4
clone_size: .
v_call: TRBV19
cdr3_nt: TGTGCCAGTAGTATACAGGGAGTTGAAAAACTGTTTTTT
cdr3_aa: CASSIQGVEKLFF

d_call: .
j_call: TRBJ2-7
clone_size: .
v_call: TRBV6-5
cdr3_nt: TGTGCCAGCAGTTACGCGGCCTTCGACTCCTACGAGCAGTACTTC
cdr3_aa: CASSYAAFDSYEQYF

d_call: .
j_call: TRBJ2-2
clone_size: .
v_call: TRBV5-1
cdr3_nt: TGCGCCAGCAGCGCACAACTCAGGGGAAACACCGGGGAGCTGTTTTTT
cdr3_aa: CASSAQLRGNTGELFF

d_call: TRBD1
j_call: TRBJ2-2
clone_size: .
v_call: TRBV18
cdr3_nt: TGTGCCAGCTCACCACGTGCAGGGGGCGCCACCGGGGAGCTGTTTTTT
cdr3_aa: CASSPRAGGATGELFF